This TCR beta chain was identified during a study of cytomegalovirus exposure and HLA in healthy donors. The PCR was carried out with 60 Vbeta primers and 13 Jbeta primers. Repertoires were generated with immunoSEQ multiplex PCR, while TCRdb's copy carries only in-frame clones and drops some. In total, the table holds more than 90,000 clones. Each donor was nominally healthy when sampled (though unrecorded immune exposures were likely). Comment on this clone: Its matching antigen is unknown.

Whole-study results and caveats: Some TCR beta chains (roughly 150 of them) were listed as cytomegalovirus-associated.

Germline V CDR1 and CDR2: MNHNY, SVGAGI (reference sequence). This CDR3 has 16 residues. The trim removed 7 bases at V and 4 bases at J, leaving 9 bases unmatched. The sequence was obtained from a man aged 35 to 55 in good health and CMV-seropositive. The genes are TRBV6-6 and TRBJ1-4; 10 bases map to TRBD1. Sequences were obtained from PBMCs. The CDR3 spells CASNPGQGRFNEKLFF. DNA for the CDR3: TGTGCCAGCAACCCGGGACAGGGGCGATTTAATGAAAAACTGTTTTTT.